This TCR beta chain derives from a study of tissue T cells after allogeneic stem cell transplantation. Notes on the study in general: Within patients, tissue anatomy strongly shaped TCR repertoire composition. This small cohort was clinically heterogeneous, and sampling depth was a limitation. Shared clones across patients were few; motif clustering revealed tissue-specific shared signatures.

A note on this clone: The antigen remains undetermined. The gene symbols are mouse symbols. From the germline J gene comes the end of the CDR3, since the read stops 1 residue before it.

Trimming removed 6 bases from V and 5 bases from J, with 10 bases in between. This CDR3 spans 13 amino acids. Germline assignment: CDR1 KGHTA and CDR2 FRNEEI. As for time point: mouse harvest day 7 after allogeneic transplant. The graft held 10^6 splenic CD5+ T cells and 10^7 T-cell-depleted bone marrow cells. TCRbeta CDR3 was sequenced at survey depth with template counts. This table comes from immunoSEQ multiplex PCR, and its TCRdb copy is limited to in-frame clones, with some not included. The sample has roughly 10,000 clones, 35% to 45% seen once. Sequenced sample: skin. This TCR was recovered from a female BALB/c mouse given C57BL/6 T cells with graft-versus-host disease after an allogeneic hematopoietic cell transplant. J is TRBJ1-4 and V is TRBV24, with a possible D match to TRBD1 (5 bases). The CDR3 reads CASSQTANERLFF. CDR3 DNA, as far as it was read: TGTGCCAGCAGCCAGACAGCTAACGAAAGATTATTT.